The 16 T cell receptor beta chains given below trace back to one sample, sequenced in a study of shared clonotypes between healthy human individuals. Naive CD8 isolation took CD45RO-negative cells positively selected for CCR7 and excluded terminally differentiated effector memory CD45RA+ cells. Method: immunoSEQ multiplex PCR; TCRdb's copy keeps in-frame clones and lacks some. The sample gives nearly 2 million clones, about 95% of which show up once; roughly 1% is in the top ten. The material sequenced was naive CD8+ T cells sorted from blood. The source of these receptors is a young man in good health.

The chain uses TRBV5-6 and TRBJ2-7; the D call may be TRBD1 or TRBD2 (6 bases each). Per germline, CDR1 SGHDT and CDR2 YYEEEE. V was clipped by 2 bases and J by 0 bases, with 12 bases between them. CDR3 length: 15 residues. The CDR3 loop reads CASSFGGQLSYEQYF. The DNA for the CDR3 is TGTGCCAGCAGCTTCGGGGGACAACTCTCCTACGAGCAGTACTTC. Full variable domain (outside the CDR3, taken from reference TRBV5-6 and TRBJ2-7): DAGVTQSPTHLIKTRGQQVTLRCSPKSGHDTVSWYQQALGQGPQFIFQYYEEEERQRGNFPDRFSGHQFPNYSSELNVNALLLGDSALYLCASSFGGQLSYEQYFGPGTRLTVT.

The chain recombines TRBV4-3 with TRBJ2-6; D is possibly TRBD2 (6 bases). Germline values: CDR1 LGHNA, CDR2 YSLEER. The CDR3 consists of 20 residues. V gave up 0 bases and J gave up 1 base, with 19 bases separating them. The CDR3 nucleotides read TGCGCCAGCAGCCAAGAAGTTTTCCCGGGACTTTCATCTGGGGCCAACGTCCTGACTTTC. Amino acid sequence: CASSQEVFPGLSSGANVLTF.

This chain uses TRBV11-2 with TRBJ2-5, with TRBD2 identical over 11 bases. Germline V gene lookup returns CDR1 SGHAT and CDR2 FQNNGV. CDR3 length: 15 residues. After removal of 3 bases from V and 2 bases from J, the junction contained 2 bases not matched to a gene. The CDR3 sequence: CASSFLAGGQETQYF. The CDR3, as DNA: TGTGCCAGCAGCTTCCTAGCGGGGGGTCAAGAGACCCAGTACTTC.

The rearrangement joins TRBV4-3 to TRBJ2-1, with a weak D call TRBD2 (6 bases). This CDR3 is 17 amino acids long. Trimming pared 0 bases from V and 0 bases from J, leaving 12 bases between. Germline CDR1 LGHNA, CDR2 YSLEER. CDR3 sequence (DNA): TGCGCCAGCAGCCAAGATAGCGCGGGATCCTCCTACAATGAGCAGTTCTTC. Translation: CASSQDSAGSSYNEQFF.

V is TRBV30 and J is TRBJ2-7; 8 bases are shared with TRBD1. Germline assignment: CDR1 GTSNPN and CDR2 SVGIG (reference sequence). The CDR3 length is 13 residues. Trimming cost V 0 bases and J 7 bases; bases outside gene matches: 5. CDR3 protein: CAWSVDRGWEQYF. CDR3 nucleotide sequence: TGTGCCTGGAGTGTCGACAGGGGTTGGGAGCAGTACTTC.

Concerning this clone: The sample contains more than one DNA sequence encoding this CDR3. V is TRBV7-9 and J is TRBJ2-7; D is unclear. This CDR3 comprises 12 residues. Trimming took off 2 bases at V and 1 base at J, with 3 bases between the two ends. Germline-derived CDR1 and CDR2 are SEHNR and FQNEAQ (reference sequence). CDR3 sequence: CASSLPSYEQYF. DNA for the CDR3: TGTGCCAGCAGCTTACCGTCCTACGAGCAGTACTTC.

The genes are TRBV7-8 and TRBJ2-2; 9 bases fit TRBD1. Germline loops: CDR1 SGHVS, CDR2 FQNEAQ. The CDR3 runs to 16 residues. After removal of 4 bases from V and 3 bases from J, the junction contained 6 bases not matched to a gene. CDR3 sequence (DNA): TGTGCCAGCAGCTACGGGACAGGGCGGGACACCGGGGAGCTGTTTTTT. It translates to CASSYGTGRDTGELFF.

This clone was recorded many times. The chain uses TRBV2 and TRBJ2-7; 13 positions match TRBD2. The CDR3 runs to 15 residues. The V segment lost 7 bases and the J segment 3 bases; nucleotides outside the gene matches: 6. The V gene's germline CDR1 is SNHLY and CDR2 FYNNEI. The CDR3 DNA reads TGTGCCAGCACTGACGGACTAGCGGGAGTCTACGAGCAGTACTTC. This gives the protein CASTDGLAGVYEQYF.

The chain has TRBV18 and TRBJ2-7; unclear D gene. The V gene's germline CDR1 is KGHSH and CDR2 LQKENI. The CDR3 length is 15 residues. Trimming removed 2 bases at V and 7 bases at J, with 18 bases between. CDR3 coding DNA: TGTGCCAGCTCACCAGACCATCCCTCCCTAGGGGAGCAGTACTTC. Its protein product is CASSPDHPSLGEQYF.

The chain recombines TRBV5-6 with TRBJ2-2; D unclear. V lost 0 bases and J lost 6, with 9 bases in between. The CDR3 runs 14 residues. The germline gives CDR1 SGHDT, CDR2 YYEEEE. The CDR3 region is CASSLAWSSGELFF. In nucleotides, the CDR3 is TGTGCCAGCAGCTTGGCCTGGAGTTCCGGGGAGCTGTTTTTT.

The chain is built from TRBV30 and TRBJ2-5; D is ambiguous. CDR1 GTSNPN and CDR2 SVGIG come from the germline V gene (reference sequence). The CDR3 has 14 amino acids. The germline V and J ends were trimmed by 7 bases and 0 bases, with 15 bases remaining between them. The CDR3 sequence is CASSGSLYQETQYF. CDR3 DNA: TGTGCCTCCTCGGGCAGCTTGTACCAAGAGACCCAGTACTTC.

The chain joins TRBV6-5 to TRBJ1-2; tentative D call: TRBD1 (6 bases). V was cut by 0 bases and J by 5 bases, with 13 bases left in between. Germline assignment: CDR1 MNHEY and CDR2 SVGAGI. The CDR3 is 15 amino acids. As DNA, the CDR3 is TGTGCCAGCAGTTACTCGGAAGGGGGTTATTATGGCTACACCTTC. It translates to CASSYSEGGYYGYTF.

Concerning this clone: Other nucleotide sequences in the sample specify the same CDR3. DNA for the CDR3: TGTGCCAGCAGTTTACTAGCGGGAGGGCAAGAGCAGTACTTC. It is translated as CASSLLAGGQEQYF. The chain joins TRBV28 to TRBJ2-7; the match to TRBD2 covers 12 bases. With V trimmed by 2 bases and J by 7 bases, 3 bases remained unmatched. Germline V gene sequence: CDR1 MDHEN, CDR2 SYDVKM. The CDR3 consists of 14 residues.

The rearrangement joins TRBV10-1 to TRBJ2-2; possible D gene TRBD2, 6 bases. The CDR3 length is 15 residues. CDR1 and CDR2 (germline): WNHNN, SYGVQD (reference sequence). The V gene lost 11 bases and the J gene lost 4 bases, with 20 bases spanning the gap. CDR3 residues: CASKLDSGSTGELFF. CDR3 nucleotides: TGCGCCTCCAAACTCGACTCCGGGAGCACCGGGGAGCTGTTTTTT.

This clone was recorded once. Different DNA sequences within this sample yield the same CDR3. The CDR3 reads CASSAGTDSGNTIYF. CDR3 in DNA: TGTGCCAGCAGCGCCGGGACAGACTCTGGAAACACCATATATTTT. This chain links TRBV9 with TRBJ1-3, with 7 positions matching TRBD1. CDR1 is SGDLS and CDR2 is YYNGEE in the germline V gene. V was clipped by 3 bases and J by 0 bases; unmatched bases: 3. This CDR3 comprises 15 residues.

The CDR3 DNA reads as TGTGCCAGCAGTTACGTCTGGACAGGGAGCACCGGGGAGCTGTTTTTT. Translating it yields CASSYVWTGSTGELFF. The chain recombines TRBV6-6 with TRBJ2-2; 8 positions agree with TRBD1. The germline V gene encodes CDR1 MNHNY and CDR2 SVGAGI (reference sequence). The CDR3 consists of 16 residues. Trimming cost V 2 bases and J 4 bases; bases outside gene matches: 6.